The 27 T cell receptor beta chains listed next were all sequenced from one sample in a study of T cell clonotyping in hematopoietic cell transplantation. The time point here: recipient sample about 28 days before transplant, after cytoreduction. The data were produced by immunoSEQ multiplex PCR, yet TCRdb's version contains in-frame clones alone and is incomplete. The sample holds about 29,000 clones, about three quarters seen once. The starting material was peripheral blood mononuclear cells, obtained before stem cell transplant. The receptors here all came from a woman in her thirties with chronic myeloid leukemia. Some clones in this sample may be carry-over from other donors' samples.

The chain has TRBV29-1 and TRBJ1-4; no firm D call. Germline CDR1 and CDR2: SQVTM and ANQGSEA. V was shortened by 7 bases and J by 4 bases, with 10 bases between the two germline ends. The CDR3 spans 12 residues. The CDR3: CSGDTNNEKLFF. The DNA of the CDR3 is TGCAGCGGGGATACAAATAATGAAAAACTGTTTTTT.

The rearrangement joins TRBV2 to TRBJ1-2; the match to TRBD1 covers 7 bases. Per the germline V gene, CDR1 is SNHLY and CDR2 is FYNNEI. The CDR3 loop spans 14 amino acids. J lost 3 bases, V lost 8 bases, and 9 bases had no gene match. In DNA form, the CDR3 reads TGTGCCAGCGGCCCGACAGGGACCCACTATGGCTACACCTTC. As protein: CASGPTGTHYGYTF.

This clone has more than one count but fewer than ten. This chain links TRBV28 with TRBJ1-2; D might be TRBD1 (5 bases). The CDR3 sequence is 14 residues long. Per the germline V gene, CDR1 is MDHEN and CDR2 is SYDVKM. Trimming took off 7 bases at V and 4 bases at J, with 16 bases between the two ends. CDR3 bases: TGTGCCAGCATTCGGGGCCACTACACCTATGGCTACACCTTC. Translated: CASIRGHYTYGYTF.

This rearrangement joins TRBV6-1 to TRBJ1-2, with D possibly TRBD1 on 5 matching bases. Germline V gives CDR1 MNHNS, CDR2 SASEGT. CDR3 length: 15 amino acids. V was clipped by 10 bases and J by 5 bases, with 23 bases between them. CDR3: CATTSGPRGEYGYTF. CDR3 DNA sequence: TGTGCCACCACTTCGGGGCCACGAGGAGAGTATGGCTACACCTTC.

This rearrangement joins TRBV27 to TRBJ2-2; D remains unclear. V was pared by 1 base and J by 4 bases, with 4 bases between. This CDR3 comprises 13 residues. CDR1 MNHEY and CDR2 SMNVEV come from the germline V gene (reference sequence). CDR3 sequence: CASSLWVTGELFF. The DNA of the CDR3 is TGTGCCAGCAGTTTATGGGTCACCGGGGAGCTGTTTTTT.

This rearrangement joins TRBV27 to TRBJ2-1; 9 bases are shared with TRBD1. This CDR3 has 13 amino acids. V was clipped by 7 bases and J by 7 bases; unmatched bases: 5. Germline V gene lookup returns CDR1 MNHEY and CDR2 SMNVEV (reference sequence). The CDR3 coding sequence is TGTGCCAGCACGGGACAGGGTACGAATGAGCAGTTCTTC. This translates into CASTGQGTNEQFF.

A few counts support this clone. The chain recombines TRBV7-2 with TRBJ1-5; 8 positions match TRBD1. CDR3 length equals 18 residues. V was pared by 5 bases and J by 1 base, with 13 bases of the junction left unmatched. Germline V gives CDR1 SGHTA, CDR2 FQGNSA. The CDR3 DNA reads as TGTGCCAGCAGCCCTTGGCAGGGGGCCGGCATCAGCAATCAGCCCCAGCATTTT. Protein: CASSPWQGAGISNQPQHF.

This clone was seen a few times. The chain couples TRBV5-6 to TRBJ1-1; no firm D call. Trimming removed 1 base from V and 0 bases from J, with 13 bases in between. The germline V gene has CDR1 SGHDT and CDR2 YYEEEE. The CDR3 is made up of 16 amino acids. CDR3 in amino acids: CASSLWEGIMNTEAFF. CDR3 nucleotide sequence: TGTGCCAGCAGCTTGTGGGAAGGGATCATGAACACTGAAGCTTTCTTT.

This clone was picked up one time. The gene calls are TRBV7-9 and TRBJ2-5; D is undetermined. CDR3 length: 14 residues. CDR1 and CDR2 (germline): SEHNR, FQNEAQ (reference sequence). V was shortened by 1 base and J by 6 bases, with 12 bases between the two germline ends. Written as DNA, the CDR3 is TGTGCCAGCAGCTTAGTGGGCAGCGACCAGACCCAGTACTTC. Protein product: CASSLVGSDQTQYF.

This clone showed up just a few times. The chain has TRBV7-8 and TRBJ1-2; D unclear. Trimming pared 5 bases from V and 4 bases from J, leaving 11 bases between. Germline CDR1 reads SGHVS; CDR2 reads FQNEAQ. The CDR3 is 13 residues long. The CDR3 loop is CASSLSSRYGYTF. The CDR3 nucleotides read TGTGCCAGCAGCCTCAGTAGCCGCTATGGCTACACCTTC. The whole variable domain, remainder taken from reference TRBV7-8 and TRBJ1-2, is GAGVSQSPRYKVAKRGQDVALRCDPISGHVSLFWYQQALGQGPEFLTYFQNEAQLDKSGLPSDRFFAERPEGSVSTLKIQRTQQEDSAVYLCASSLSSRYGYTFGSGTRLTVV.

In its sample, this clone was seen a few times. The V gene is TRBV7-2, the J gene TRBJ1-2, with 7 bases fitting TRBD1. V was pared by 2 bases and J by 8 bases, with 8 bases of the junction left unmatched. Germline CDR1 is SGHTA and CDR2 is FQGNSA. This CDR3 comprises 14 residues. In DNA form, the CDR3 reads TGTGCCAGCAGCTTACAGGGGGGGACTAAGGGCTACACCTTC. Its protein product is CASSLQGGTKGYTF.

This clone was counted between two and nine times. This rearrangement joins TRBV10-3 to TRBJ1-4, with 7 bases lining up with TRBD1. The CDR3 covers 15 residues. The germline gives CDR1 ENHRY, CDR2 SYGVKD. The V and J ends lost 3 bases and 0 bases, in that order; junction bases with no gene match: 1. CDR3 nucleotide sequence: TGTGCCATCAGTGAACAGGGGCCAACTAATGAAAAACTGTTTTTT. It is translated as CAISEQGPTNEKLFF.

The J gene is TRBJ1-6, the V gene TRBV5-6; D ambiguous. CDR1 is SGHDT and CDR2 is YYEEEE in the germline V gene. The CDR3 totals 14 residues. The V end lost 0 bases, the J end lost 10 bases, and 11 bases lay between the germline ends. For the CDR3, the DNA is TGTGCCAGCAGCTTGGGAGACACACACTCACCCCTCCACTTT. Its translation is CASSLGDTHSPLHF.

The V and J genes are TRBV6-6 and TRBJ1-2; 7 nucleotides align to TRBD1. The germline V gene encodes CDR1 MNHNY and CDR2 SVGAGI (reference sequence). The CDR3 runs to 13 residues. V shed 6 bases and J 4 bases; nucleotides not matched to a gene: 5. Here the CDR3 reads CASSYDRAYGYTF. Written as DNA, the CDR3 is TGTGCCAGCAGCTACGACAGGGCCTATGGCTACACCTTC.

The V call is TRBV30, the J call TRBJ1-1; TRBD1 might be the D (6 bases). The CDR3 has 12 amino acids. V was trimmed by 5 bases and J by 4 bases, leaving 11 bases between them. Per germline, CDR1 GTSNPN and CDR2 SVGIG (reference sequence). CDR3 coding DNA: TGTGCCTGGGCAGGGGTGGGCACTGAAGCTTTCTTT. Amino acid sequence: CAWAGVGTEAFF.

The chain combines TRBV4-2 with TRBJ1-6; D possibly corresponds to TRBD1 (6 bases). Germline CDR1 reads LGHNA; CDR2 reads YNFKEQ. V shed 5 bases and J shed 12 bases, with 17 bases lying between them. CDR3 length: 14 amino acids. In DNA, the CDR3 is TGTGCCAGCAGCAACCTACAGGGTTCTGGACCCCTCCACTTT. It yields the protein CASSNLQGSGPLHF.

The CDR3 protein is CASSLSPGGNYEQYV. CDR3 DNA sequence: TGTGCCAGCAGCTTAAGTCCCGGCGGCAATTACGAGCAGTACGTC. This chain connects TRBV7-2 to TRBJ2-7; D not certain. The ends were cut back, 2 bases at V and 4 bases at J, with 15 bases in the middle. This CDR3 contains 15 residues. Germline CDR1 and CDR2: SGHTA and FQGNSA.

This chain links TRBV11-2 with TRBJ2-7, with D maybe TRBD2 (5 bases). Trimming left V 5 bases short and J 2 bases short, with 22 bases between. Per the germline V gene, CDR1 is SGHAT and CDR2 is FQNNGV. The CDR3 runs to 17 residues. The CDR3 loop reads CASSPTRSGLRAYEQYV. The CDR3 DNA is TGTGCCAGCAGCCCCACGAGGTCCGGACTCCGAGCCTACGAGCAGTACGTC.

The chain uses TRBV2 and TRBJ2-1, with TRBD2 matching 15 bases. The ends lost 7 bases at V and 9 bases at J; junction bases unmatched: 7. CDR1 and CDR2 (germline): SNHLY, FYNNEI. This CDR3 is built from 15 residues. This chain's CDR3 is CASTSGLAGGSEQFF. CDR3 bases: TGTGCCAGCACTTCTGGACTAGCGGGGGGGAGTGAGCAGTTCTTC.

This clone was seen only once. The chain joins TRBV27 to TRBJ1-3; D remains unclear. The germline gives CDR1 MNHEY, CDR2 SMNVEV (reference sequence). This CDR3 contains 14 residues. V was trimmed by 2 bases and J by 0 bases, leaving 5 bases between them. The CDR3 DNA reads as TGTGCCAGCAGTTTAGAATACTCTGGAAACACCATATATTTT. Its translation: CASSLEYSGNTIYF.

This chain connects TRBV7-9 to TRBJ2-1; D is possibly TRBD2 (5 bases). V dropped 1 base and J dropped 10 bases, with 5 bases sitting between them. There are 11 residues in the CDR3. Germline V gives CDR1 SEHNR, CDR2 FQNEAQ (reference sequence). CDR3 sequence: CASSLGREQFF. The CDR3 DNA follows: TGTGCCAGCAGCTTAGGGAGGGAGCAGTTCTTC.

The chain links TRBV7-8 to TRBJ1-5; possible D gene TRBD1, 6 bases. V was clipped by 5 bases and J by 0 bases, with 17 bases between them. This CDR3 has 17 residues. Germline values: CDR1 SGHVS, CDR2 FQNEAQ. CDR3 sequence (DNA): TGTGCCAGCAGCATAACAGGGCGGGGGTATAGCAATCAGCCCCAGCATTTT. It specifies CASSITGRGYSNQPQHF.

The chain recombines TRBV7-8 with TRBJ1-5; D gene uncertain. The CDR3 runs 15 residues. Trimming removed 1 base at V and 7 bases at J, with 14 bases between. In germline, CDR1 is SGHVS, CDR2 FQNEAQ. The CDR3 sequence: CASSLGTGSGQPQHF. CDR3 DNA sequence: TGTGCCAGCAGCTTAGGAACGGGCTCTGGGCAGCCCCAGCATTTT.

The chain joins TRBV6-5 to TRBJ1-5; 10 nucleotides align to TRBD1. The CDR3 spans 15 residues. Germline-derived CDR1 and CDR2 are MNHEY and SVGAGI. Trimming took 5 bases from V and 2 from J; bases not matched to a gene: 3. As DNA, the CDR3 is TGTGCCAGCAGTAGACAGGGGGCTGGCAATCAGCCCCAGCATTTT. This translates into CASSRQGAGNQPQHF.

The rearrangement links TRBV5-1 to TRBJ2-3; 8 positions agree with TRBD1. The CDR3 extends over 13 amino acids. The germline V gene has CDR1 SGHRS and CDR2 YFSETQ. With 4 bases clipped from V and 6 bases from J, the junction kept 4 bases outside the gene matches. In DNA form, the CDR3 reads TGCGCCAGCAGCCAGGGGGCAACGGATACGCAGTATTTT. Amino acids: CASSQGATDTQYF. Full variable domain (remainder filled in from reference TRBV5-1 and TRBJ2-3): KAGVTQTPRYLIKTRGQQVTLSCSPISGHRSVSWYQQTPGQGLQFLFEYFSETQRNKGNFPGRFSGRQFSNSRSEMNVSTLELGDSALYLCASSQGATDTQYFGPGTRLTVL.

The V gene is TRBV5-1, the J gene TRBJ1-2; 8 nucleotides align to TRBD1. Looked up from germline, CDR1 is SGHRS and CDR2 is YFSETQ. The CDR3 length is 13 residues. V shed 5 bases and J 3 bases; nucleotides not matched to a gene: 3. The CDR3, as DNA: TGCGCCAGCAGGTCGACAGGGGACTATGGCTACACCTTC. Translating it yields CASRSTGDYGYTF.

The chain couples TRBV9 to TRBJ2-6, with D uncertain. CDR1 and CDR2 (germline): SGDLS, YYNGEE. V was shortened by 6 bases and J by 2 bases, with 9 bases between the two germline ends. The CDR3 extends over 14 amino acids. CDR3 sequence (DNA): TGTGCCAGCACAGGCGACCCTGGGGCCAACGTCCTGACTTTC. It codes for CASTGDPGANVLTF.